This is a list of T cell receptor beta chains from one sample in a study of blood T cell repertoires in COVID-19. Sequencing used immunoSEQ multiplex PCR; TCRdb keeps in-frame clones, though not all of them. The profile covers about 160,000 clones, with more than 70% appearing a single time and roughly 20% taken by the ten largest. Sequencing was performed on PBMCs or T cells enriched from blood (not recorded which). The receptors were gathered from a man in his 60s who had recovered from COVID-19. The CDR3 runs from the conserved cysteine through the conserved F or W. A D gene is named only where the DNA matches it firmly. Some rows have no size entry. The others give once, few or many, or a class for an expanded clone.

few	TRBJ1-5	TRBV19	TRBD1	TGTGCCAGTAGCGGACAGGGGATTAAGCCCCAGCATTTT	CASSGQGIKPQHF
.	TRBJ2-1	TRBV7-8	TRBD2	TGTGCCAGCAGCTTAGAGGGCGGGACTAGCGGAATCAATGAGCAGTTCTTC	CASSLEGGTSGINEQFF
.	TRBJ2-7	TRBV7-2	TRBD2	TGTGCCAGCAGCTTCGGGTCTAGCGGGACATACGAGCAGTACTTC	CASSFGSSGTYEQYF
.	TRBJ1-1	TRBV29-1	TRBD1	TGCAGCACTGGGGACAGGACGAACACTGAAGCTTTCTTT	CSTGDRTNTEAFF
.	TRBJ2-7	TRBV14	.	TGTGCCAGCAGCCACTACAGGACCTACGAGCAGTACTTC	CASSHYRTYEQYF
once	TRBJ2-7	TRBV15	TRBD1	TGTGCCACCAGCAGAAATTCGGGACAGGGGGCCGAGCAGTACTTC	CATSRNSGQGAEQYF
.	TRBJ1-6	TRBV28	TRBD1	TGTGCCAGCAGCCGGACAGGGCAATCCCTCCACTTT	CASSRTGQSLHF
few	TRBJ1-2	TRBV28	.	TGTGCCAGCAAAATACAGGGCAGGGTCTATGGCTACACCTTC	CASKIQGRVYGYTF
.	TRBJ1-3	TRBV7-6	.	TGTGCCAGCAGCTTGGGGGCAGCCTCTGGAAACACCATATATTTT	CASSLGAASGNTIYF
.	TRBJ2-1	TRBV5-8	TRBD1	TGTGCCAGCAGCTTGGGACAGGGGGGGACCTACAATGAGCAGTTCTTC	CASSLGQGGTYNEQFF